The 5 T cell receptor beta chains below were found in one sample sequenced in a study of radiation and T cells in renal cell carcinoma. As for time point: blood 4 weeks post-SBRT, at nephrectomy. Stated treatment: 15 Gy SBRT to primary tumor, nephrectomy 4 weeks later. Sequencing used immunoSEQ multiplex PCR; TCRdb keeps in-frame clones, though not all of them. The sample shows about 150,000 clones, approximately 86% of them seen only once. Sequenced here: blood, sampled from a patient whose treatment included radiotherapy and nephrectomy. All receptors come from a woman aged 50 to 60 with renal cell carcinoma.

The rearrangement links TRBV7-2 to TRBJ2-7; TRBD1 matches 9 bases. Trimming cost V 1 base and J 2 bases; bases outside gene matches: 0. Per the germline V gene, CDR1 is SGHTA and CDR2 is FQGNSA. The CDR3 length is 14 residues. This CDR3 reads CASSLGTGAYEQYF. DNA of the CDR3: TGTGCCAGCAGCTTAGGGACAGGGGCCTACGAGCAGTACTTC.

V gene TRBV4-2 combines with J gene TRBJ1-2, with a tentative D call TRBD1 (6 bases). The germline CDR1 and CDR2 sequences are LGHNA and YNFKEQ. Trimming stripped 0 bases from V and 2 bases from J, with 13 bases between. This CDR3 has 16 residues. The CDR3 region has the DNA TGTGCCAGCAGCCAAGATTTTCACAGGGAAAACTATGGCTACACCTTC. Protein product: CASSQDFHRENYGYTF.

Here the CDR3 reads CASSPGLAGYNEQFF. The CDR3 region has the DNA TGCGCCAGCAGCCCGGGACTAGCAGGCTACAATGAGCAGTTCTTC. The chain employs TRBV5-1 and TRBJ2-1; 9 bases fit TRBD2. Germline assignment: CDR1 SGHRS and CDR2 YFSETQ. This CDR3 is built from 15 residues. V was pared by 4 bases and J by 3 bases, with 5 bases of the junction left unmatched.

The chain couples TRBV5-8 to TRBJ1-4; unclear D gene. V gave up 0 bases and J gave up 6 bases, with 9 bases separating them. In germline, CDR1 is SGHTS, CDR2 YDEGEE. The CDR3 length is 14 residues. This chain's CDR3 is CASSLAGLHEKLFF. The CDR3 DNA follows: TGTGCCAGCAGCTTGGCCGGCTTACATGAAAAACTGTTTTTT.

The CDR3 nucleotides read TGTGCCAGCAGTGACGGACAGGACACAGATACGCAGTATTTT. This sequence encodes CASSDGQDTDTQYF. This chain uses TRBV6-4 with TRBJ2-3, with 7 bases aligning to TRBD1. V trimming: 2 bases; J trimming: 2 bases; junction bases outside the gene matches: 1. The length of the CDR3 is 14 residues. CDR1 is MRHNA and CDR2 is SNTAGT in the germline V gene.